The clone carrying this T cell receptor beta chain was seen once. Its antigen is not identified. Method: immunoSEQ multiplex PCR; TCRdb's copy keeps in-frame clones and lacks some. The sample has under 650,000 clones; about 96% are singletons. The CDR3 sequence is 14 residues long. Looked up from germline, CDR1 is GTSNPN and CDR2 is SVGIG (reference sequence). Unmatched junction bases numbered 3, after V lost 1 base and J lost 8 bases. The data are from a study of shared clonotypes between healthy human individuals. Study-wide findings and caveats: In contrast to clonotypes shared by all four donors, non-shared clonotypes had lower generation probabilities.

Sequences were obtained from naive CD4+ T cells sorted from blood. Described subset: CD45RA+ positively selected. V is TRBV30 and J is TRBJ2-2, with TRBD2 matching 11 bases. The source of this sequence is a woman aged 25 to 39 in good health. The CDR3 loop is CAWSAGLAAGELFF. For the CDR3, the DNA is TGTGCCTGGAGTGCGGGACTAGCGGCAGGGGAGCTGTTTTTT.